The next 11 T cell receptor beta chains were all read from a single sample in a study of T cells after yellow fever vaccination. TCRdb used MiXCR to reprocess the 5' RACE reads, holding one entry per CDR3 protein. The table records roughly 330,000 distinct CDR3 sequences, 3% to 4.5% of them present only once. The sample consisted of PBMCs, taken 5 days after the yellow fever booster vaccination. These receptors were taken from a man aged 18 to 29 who received the YFV17D yellow fever vaccine.

V is TRBV15 and J is TRBJ1-2, with 7 bases fitting TRBD1. Germline V gives CDR1 LNHNV, CDR2 YYDKDF (reference sequence). The CDR3 length is 15 residues. The J segment lost 0 bases and the V segment lost 7 bases, leaving 8 bases of the junction unmatched. CDR3 amino acids: CATTTGAAPNYGYTF. CDR3 nucleotides: TGTGCCACCACCACAGGGGCGGCTCCTAACTATGGCTACACCTTC.

The chain joins TRBV6-2 or TRBV6-3 to TRBJ2-1; D may be TRBD1 (6 bases). Germline lookup yields CDR1 MNHEY and CDR2 SVGEGT. The CDR3 is 15 residues long. V shed 2 bases and J shed 5 bases, with 13 bases lying between them. Written as DNA, the CDR3 is TGTGCCAGCAGTTACATACAGGGATACCACAATGAGCAGTTCTTC. It is translated as CASSYIQGYHNEQFF.

The table lists this clonotype with many counts. The chain couples TRBV4-1 to TRBJ1-1; a weak D match, TRBD1 (5 bases). Trimming stripped 0 bases from V and 4 bases from J, with 18 bases between. In germline, CDR1 is MGHRA, CDR2 YSYEKL. This CDR3 has 17 amino acids. The CDR3 DNA reads as TGCGCCAGCAGCCAAGATCGGGGCAGGGAGTCGAGCACTGAAGCTTTCTTT. Protein sequence: CASSQDRGRESSTEAFF.

This clonotype was counted a few times. V and J are TRBV20-1 and TRBJ2-5, with 7 bases that match TRBD2. The ends lost 8 bases at V and 7 bases at J; junction bases unmatched: 7. This CDR3 comprises 11 residues. CDR1 is DFQATT, CDR2 SNEGSKA, per germline (reference sequence). The CDR3 spells CSPRGSGTQYF. DNA for the CDR3: TGCAGTCCGCGGGGGTCGGGGACCCAGTACTTC.

The sample holds a few counts of this clonotype. V is TRBV7-6 and J is TRBJ2-5; maybe TRBD1 (7 bases). The CDR3 has 15 amino acids. Trimming left V 0 bases short and J 5 bases short, with 13 bases between. Germline CDR1 and CDR2: SGHVS and FNYEAQ. Here the CDR3 DNA reads TGTGCCAGCAGCTTAGCGCAGGGGGGCCGGGAGACCCAGTACTTC. This encodes CASSLAQGGRETQYF.

This clonotype appeared many times. V and J are TRBV7-8 and TRBJ1-2; D not resolved. Per the germline V gene, CDR1 is SGHVS and CDR2 is FQNEAQ. V shed 1 base and J shed 0 bases, with 6 bases lying between them. The CDR3 contains 14 residues. The CDR3 spells CASSLGSANYGYTF. DNA for the CDR3: TGTGCCAGCAGCTTAGGGTCAGCTAACTATGGCTACACCTTC.

There are a few counts of this clonotype. The V gene is TRBV5-1, the J gene TRBJ2-4; D unclear. Germline V gene sequence: CDR1 SGHRS, CDR2 YFSETQ. V lost 0 bases and J 5 bases, leaving 6 bases between the germline ends. This CDR3 comprises 13 residues. The CDR3 protein is CASSLGNQNIQYF. For the CDR3, the DNA is TGCGCCAGCAGCTTGGGGAACCAAAACATTCAGTACTTC.

This chain uses TRBV6-5 with TRBJ2-1; the D is unclear. Germline CDR1 and CDR2: MNHEY and SVGAGI. The CDR3 has 13 residues. V lost 2 bases, J lost 15 bases, and 17 bases lay in between. The CDR3 spells CASSYSGFGDRFF. The CDR3 DNA sequence: TGTGCCAGCAGTTACAGTGGATTTGGGGATCGGTTCTTC.

This clonotype was picked up many times. The J gene is TRBJ2-2, the V gene TRBV5-1; a weak D match, TRBD2 (6 bases). Trimming shortened V by 0 bases and J by 2 bases, and 14 bases separated the two germline ends. Germline lookup yields CDR1 SGHRS and CDR2 YFSETQ. The CDR3 is 17 residues long. The CDR3 loop is CASSLAGAGRNTGELFF. The CDR3 nucleotides read TGCGCCAGCAGCTTGGCTGGGGCGGGGCGTAACACCGGGGAGCTGTTTTTT.

This clonotype came up many times. The chain has TRBV5-4 and TRBJ1-2, with TRBD1 matching over 7 bases. Trimming took 3 bases from V and 4 from J; bases not matched to a gene: 3. The CDR3 is 13 residues long. Germline CDR1 is SGHNT and CDR2 is YYREEE (reference sequence). CDR3 nucleotides: TGTGCCAGCAGCTCAGGGGGAAGCTATGGCTACACCTTC. This sequence encodes CASSSGGSYGYTF.

This clonotype was observed a handful of times. V usage is TRBV6-5 and J usage is TRBJ1-2; unclear D gene. From germline, CDR1 is MNHEY and CDR2 SVGAGI. Trimming shortened V by 4 bases and J by 7 bases, and 13 bases separated the two germline ends. This CDR3 contains 13 residues. The CDR3 region is CASSSLDGFGYTF. The CDR3 DNA sequence: TGTGCCAGCAGTTCCCTAGACGGCTTTGGCTACACCTTC.